This T cell receptor beta chain was identified during a study of blood T cells in healthy people across ages. Regarding the study as a whole: Aged donors had fewer naive CD4+ cells and lower diversity than long-lived donors. Per-million-T-cell TCR beta diversity fell roughly linearly with age.

Germline V gene sequence: CDR1 SEHNR, CDR2 FQNEAQ (reference sequence). The CDR3 runs 14 residues. In regard to this clonotype: Its antigen is not known. The junction does not match germline at one end; this may be a read error.

With a J-beta primer mix and a sample-barcoded 5' primer, a second PCR ran about 7 to 12 cycles. Every cDNA was tagged by a template-switch adaptor with 12 random nucleotides. In TCRdb, the 5' RACE reads were re-called with MiXCR into one record per CDR3 protein. This sample has 1.5 million to 2 million distinct CDR3 sequences, with under 30% found just once. This receptor was obtained from a woman in her 30s in good health. The chain couples TRBV7-9 to TRBJ2-7; TRBD1 matches 8 bases. The sample taken for sequencing was blood. The CDR3 nucleotides read TGTACCAGCAGCGTAAGACAGGGGATTTACGAGCAGTACTTC. Translation gives CTSSVRQGIYEQYF.